This T cell receptor beta chain was found in a study of cytomegalovirus exposure and HLA in healthy donors. Study results and caveats: Most TCR sequences were uncommon, yet certain public TCRs appeared in many donors. TCR clusters originating in the first cohort tended to co-occur in the 100 to 150 validation repertoires, according to a later analysis. Three chains linked to CMV were shown in vitro to be specific for CMV antigens. The listing of roughly 160 TCR beta chains classed them as cytomegalovirus-associated.

Of note for this clone: What it binds is unknown.

TCRdb keeps only in-frame clones here, not all; method: immunoSEQ multiplex PCR. The table includes tens of thousands of clones, about 89% detected once. The CDR3 extends over 16 amino acids. CDR1 MNHEY and CDR2 SMNVEV come from the germline V gene (reference sequence). V lost 6 bases and J lost 6; bases outside the gene matches: 15. Sequences were obtained from PBMCs. The J gene is TRBJ2-7, the V gene TRBV27; 9 nucleotides agree with TRBD1. The sequence came from a woman aged 18-29 years in good health and CMV-seronegative. Here the CDR3 DNA reads TGTGCCAGCAGCCCGATCGCCAGGACAGGGGCCCTCGAGCAGTACTTC. Amino acids: CASSPIARTGALEQYF.